Below, 12 T cell receptor beta chains from the same sample are listed, as sequenced in a study of T cell repertoires in cytomegalovirus infection. These receptors have no known antigen. TCRdb re-derived calls from the reads in MiXCR, one entry per CDR3 protein. The sample has 830,000 or so distinct CDR3 sequences, 32% seen once. The source was cultured CD8+ T cells from PBMCs, collected from culture after CMV antigen stimulation. These receptors originate from a human donor in good health (CMV status not recorded). Some clones in this sample may be carry-over from other donors' samples.

At least ten counts were recorded for this clonotype. The chain has TRBV7-2 and TRBJ1-5; a weak D match, TRBD1 (5 bases). Trimming shortened V by 8 bases and J by 5 bases, and 13 bases separated the two germline ends. Germline CDR1 SGHTA, CDR2 FQGNSA. CDR3 size: 13 residues. The CDR3: CASGDLVDQPQHF. As DNA, the CDR3 is TGTGCCAGCGGGGACTTGGTGGATCAGCCCCAGCATTTT.

This clonotype was picked up many times. CDR3 bases: TGTGCCAGCAGTTTCTGGTCCGGAGGGGCAGCGAATTACGAGCAGTACGTC. Translating it yields CASSFWSGGAANYEQYV. The genes are TRBV12-3 or TRBV12-4 and TRBJ2-7; D might be TRBD2 (6 bases). CDR3 length: 17 residues. Trimming left V 3 bases short and J 4 bases short, with 22 bases between.

The genes are TRBV27 and TRBJ1-5; a possible D gene is TRBD1 (5 bases). V lost 7 bases, J lost 2 bases, and 15 bases lay in between. Germline V gene data show CDR1 as MNHEY and CDR2 as SMNVEV (reference sequence). The CDR3 loop spans 15 amino acids. The CDR3 spells CASMRRGVRNQPQHF. The DNA of the CDR3 is TGTGCCAGCATGCGAAGGGGCGTTCGCAATCAGCCCCAGCATTTT.

The chain has TRBV4-3 and TRBJ2-1, with TRBD2 matching over 9 bases. In germline, CDR1 is LGHNA, CDR2 YSLEER. The J segment lost 2 bases and the V segment lost 0 bases, leaving 5 bases of the junction unmatched. CDR3 length: 17 amino acids. The CDR3 is CASSQDLASGAYNEQFF. The CDR3 DNA sequence: TGCGCCAGCAGCCAAGATCTGGCTAGCGGGGCCTACAATGAGCAGTTCTTC.

This clonotype came up a few times. Here the CDR3 DNA reads TGTGCCAGCAGCTTAGGGGTGGCTGAAAAACTGTTTTTT. It codes for CASSLGVAEKLFF. The gene calls are TRBV7-6 and TRBJ1-4; no firm D call. The CDR3 is 13 amino acids. Germline assignment: CDR1 SGHVS and CDR2 FNYEAQ. Trimming left V 1 base short and J 7 bases short, with 7 bases between. The whole variable domain, remainder taken from reference TRBV7-6 and TRBJ1-4, is GAGVSQSPRYKVTKRGQDVALRCDPISGHVSLYWYRQALGQGPEFLTYFNYEAQQDKSGLPNDRFSAERPEGSISTLTIQRTEQRDSAMYRCASSLGVAEKLFFGSGTQLSVL.

For this clonotype: Germline and junction disagree at one end, which may indicate a read error. The V gene is TRBV7-9, the J gene TRBJ2-3, with 8 nucleotides matching TRBD1. The CDR3 length is 15 residues. Looked up from germline, CDR1 is SEHNR and CDR2 is FQNEAQ (reference sequence). Written as DNA, the CDR3 is TGTGCCAGCAGCCCAAGGACAGGGCAAAGGGATACGCAGTTTTTT. It specifies CASSPRTGQRDTQFF.

This clonotype was counted a few times. The V and J genes are TRBV7-9 and TRBJ1-1, with D possibly being TRBD1 (5 bases). V was trimmed by 10 bases and J by 4 bases, leaving 7 bases between them. Germline V lookup: CDR1 SEHNR, CDR2 FQNEAQ (reference sequence). The CDR3 runs to 10 residues. CDR3 protein: CAIGGTEAFF. The DNA of the CDR3 is TGTGCCATCGGGGGCACTGAAGCTTTCTTT.

The chain joins TRBV19 to TRBJ2-2; D is perhaps TRBD2 (7 bases). Germline CDR1 reads LNHDA; CDR2 reads SQIVND (reference sequence). The germline V and J ends were trimmed by 5 bases and 0 bases, with 16 bases remaining between them. The CDR3 is 17 amino acids. The CDR3 loop is CASSDGWGGANTGELFF. The DNA of the CDR3 is TGTGCCAGTAGTGATGGGTGGGGGGGCGCGAACACCGGGGAGCTGTTTTTT.

The chain has TRBV6-6 and TRBJ2-1; D is perhaps TRBD2 (6 bases). Germline V lookup: CDR1 MNHNY, CDR2 SVGAGI (reference sequence). CDR3 length: 13 amino acids. Deletions cut 11 bases from V and 6 bases from J, with 17 bases between. The CDR3: CAVALGGPNEQFF. The DNA of the CDR3 is TGTGCCGTAGCTCTCGGGGGTCCCAATGAGCAGTTCTTC.

This clonotype was seen a handful of times. This chain connects TRBV5-1 to TRBJ2-5; a weak D match, TRBD1 (6 bases). V was trimmed by 0 bases and J by 4 bases, leaving 16 bases between them. CDR1 SGHRS and CDR2 YFSETQ come from the germline V gene. This CDR3 region has 16 residues. CDR3 loop: CASSLGDTGLLETQYF. In DNA form, the CDR3 reads TGCGCCAGCAGCTTGGGGGACACTGGTTTACTAGAGACCCAGTACTTC.

This clonotype appeared a single time. The chain links TRBV15 to TRBJ1-1; 8 positions match TRBD1. Germline lookup yields CDR1 LNHNV and CDR2 YYDKDF (reference sequence). CDR3 size: 15 residues. Trimming took 3 bases from V and 1 from J; bases not matched to a gene: 4. The DNA of the CDR3 is TGTGCCACCAGCAGTGTGACAGGGGCGAACACTGAAGCTTTCTTT. Translated, it gives CATSSVTGANTEAFF.

In its sample, this clonotype was seen a few times. This chain uses TRBV6-2 or TRBV6-3 with TRBJ2-7; TRBD2 agrees at 7 bases. Per the germline V gene, CDR1 is MNHEY and CDR2 is SVGEGT. This CDR3 contains 14 residues. Losses at the gene ends were 2 bases for V and 6 bases for J; bases not matched to a gene: 7. CDR3: CASSYGQGGAEQYF. DNA for the CDR3: TGTGCCAGCAGTTACGGGCAGGGAGGGGCCGAGCAGTACTTC.